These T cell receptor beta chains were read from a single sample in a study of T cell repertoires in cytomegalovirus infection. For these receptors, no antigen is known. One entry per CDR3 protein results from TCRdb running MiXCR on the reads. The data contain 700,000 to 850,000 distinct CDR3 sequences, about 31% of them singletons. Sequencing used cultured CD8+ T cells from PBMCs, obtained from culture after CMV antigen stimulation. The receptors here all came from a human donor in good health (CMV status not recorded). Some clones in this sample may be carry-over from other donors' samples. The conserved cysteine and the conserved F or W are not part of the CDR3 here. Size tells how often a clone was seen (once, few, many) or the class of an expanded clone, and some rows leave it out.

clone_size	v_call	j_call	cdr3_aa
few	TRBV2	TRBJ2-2	ARGQGDTGELF
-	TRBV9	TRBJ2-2	ASSVEVWGPVDTGELF
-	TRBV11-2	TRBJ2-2	ASSLSGKITGELF
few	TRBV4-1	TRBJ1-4	ASSHRTERNEKLF
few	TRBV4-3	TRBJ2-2	ASSQGQAGGYGGELF
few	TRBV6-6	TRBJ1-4	ASTFGYDEKLF
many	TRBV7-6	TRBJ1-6	ASSLAQGNSPLH
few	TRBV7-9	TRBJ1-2	ASSPGTPAAYGYT
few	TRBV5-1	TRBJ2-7	ASSFEDSYYEQY
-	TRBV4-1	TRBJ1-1	ASSQEAGTGYRSTEAF
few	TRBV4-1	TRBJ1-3	ASSQGSPGYSGNTIY
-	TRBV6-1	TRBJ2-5	ASNPSRVGETQY
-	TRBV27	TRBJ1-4	ASSFRQATRDEKLF
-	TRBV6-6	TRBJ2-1	ASSYSVQTYNEQF
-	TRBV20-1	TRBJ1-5	SATTGDNQPQH
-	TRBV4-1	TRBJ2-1	ASSQEVRGSYNEQF
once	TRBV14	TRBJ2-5	ASSQDPGTQY
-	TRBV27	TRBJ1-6	ASSLRPSNSPLH
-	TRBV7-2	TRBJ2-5	ASSPWGETQY
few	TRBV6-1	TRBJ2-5	ASRWTYQETQY
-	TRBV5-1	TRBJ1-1	ASSADPPANTEAF
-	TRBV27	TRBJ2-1	ASSRDSGAYNEQF
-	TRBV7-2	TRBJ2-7	ASSLALPGLESYEQY
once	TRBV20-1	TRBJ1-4	SARDAADLGEKLF
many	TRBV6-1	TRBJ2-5	ASGGGETQY
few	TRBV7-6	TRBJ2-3	ASSAWASGSTDTQY
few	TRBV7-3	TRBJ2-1	ASSFGGLNEQF
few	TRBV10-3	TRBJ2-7	AIRGGQNYEQY
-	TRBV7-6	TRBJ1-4	ASSFKGNEKLF
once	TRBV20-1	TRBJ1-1	SARDRQVNTEAF
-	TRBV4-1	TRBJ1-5	ASSQKENSNQPQH
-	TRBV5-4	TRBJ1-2	ASSGRTPDGYT
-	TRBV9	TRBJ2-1	ASSVVLAGSYNEQF
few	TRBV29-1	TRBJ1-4	SVEDRGQENEKLF
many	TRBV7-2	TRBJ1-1	ASSSLKTGGFTEAF
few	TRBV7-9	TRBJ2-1	ASSLGQGLLIEQF
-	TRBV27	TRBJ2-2	ASSLRDRLHTGELF
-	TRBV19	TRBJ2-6	ASSVSGGRSGANVLT
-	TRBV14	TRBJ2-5	ASSHPKATKTQY
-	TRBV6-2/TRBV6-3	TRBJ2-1	ASSMSRDLPWDEQF
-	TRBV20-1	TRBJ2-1	SARETFQFYNEQF
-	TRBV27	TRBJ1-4	ASRSFPGHEKLF
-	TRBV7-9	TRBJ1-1	ASSQDKSTEAF
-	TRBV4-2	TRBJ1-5	ASSQVFRRGFDSNQPQH
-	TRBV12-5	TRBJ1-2	ASGFSYDSTRVANYGYT
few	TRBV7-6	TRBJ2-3	ASSSKGADTQY
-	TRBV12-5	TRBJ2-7	ASAPVVGSSYEQY
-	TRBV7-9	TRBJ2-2	ASSLVRVNTGELF
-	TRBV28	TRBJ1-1	ASSLIRGATEAF
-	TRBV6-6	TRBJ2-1	ASSASWGTSGGSYNEQF
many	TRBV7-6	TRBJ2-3	ASSFSGALDTQY
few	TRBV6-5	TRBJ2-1	ASSTRDRAMNEQF